In its sample, the clone carrying this T cell receptor (beta chain) was seen a few times. Its target is not known. The V gene lost 0 bases and the J gene lost 0 bases, with 12 bases spanning the gap. This CDR3 has 16 residues. CDR1 and CDR2 (germline): MNHEY, SVGEGT. They built TCR cDNA with 5'RACE template switching, a step that put in a universal primer site and UMIs. TCRdb fed the 5' RACE reads into MiXCR, producing one record per CDR3 protein. This sample carries under 300,000 distinct CDR3 sequences, over 10% of them seen once, and the ten largest clones take about 0.51%. These data originate in a study of T cells after yellow fever vaccination. Study findings and constraints: Peaking faster, on day 5 versus 15, the secondary response was nonetheless weaker. In post-booster samples, most primary-vaccination clones reappeared (96% CD4, 88% CD8).

The chain carries TRBV6-2 or TRBV6-3 and TRBJ2-7; no definite D call. This receptor was obtained from a man aged 25 to 40 who received the YFV17D yellow fever vaccine. Sequenced material: CD4+ T cells sorted from PBMCs, taken 45 days after the yellow fever booster vaccination. CDR3 residues: CASSYSTRTSSYEQYF. The DNA for the CDR3 is TGTGCCAGCAGTTACTCGACGAGGACCAGCTCCTACGAGCAGTACTTC.